The source of this TCR beta chain is a study of blood T cell repertoires in COVID-19. Study context: The study drew acute and convalescent COVID-19 samples from the United States, Italy and Spain. T cells, B-cell-depleted T cells, or PBMCs provided the cDNA or gDNA that served as material.

In the study's own analysis: How many nucleated cells were present was estimated from reference gene primer amplification. Sequencing used immunoSEQ multiplex PCR; TCRdb keeps in-frame clones, though not all of them. V, J and clone size are taken as reported in that table, and D and trimming were inferred from the DNA itself. The data show 50,000 to 65,000 clones, 75% to 90% seen once. Germline V CDR1 and CDR2: LNHDA, SQIVND (reference sequence). V shed 2 bases and J 8 bases; nucleotides not matched to a gene: 10. The CDR3 has 16 amino acids. The rearrangement joins TRBV19 to TRBJ2-1; TRBD2 aligns across 9 bases. The sequencing sample was made of peripheral blood. This sequence was found in a human donor in a cohort sampled during active COVID-19. The DNA of the CDR3 is TGTGCCAGTAGTATACGGACTAGCGACTTCTCCTATGAGCAGTTCTTC. Translated: CASSIRTSDFSYEQFF.